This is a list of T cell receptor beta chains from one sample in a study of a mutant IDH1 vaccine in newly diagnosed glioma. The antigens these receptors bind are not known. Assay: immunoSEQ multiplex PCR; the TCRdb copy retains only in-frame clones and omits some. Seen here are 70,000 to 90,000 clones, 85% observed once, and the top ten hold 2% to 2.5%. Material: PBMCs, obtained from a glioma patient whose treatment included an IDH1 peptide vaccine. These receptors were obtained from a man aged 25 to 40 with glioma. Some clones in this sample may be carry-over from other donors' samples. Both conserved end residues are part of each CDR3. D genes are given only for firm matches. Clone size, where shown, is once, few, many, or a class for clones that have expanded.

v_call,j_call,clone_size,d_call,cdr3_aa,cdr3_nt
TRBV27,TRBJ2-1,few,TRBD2,CASSITLAGSAYNEQFF,TGTGCCAGCAGTATAACACTAGCGGGGTCCGCCTACAATGAGCAGTTCTTC
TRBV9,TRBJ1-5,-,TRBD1,CASSFGTGGNQPQHF,TGTGCCAGCAGCTTTGGAACAGGGGGCAATCAGCCCCAGCATTTT
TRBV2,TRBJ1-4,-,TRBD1,CASSYTRTGIYEKLFF,TGTGCCAGCAGCTATACCCGGACAGGAATTTACGAAAAACTGTTTTTT
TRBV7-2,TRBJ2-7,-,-,CASTHDGTPTYEQYF,TGTGCCAGCACCCACGACGGGACACCTACCTACGAGCAGTACTTC
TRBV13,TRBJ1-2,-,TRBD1,CASSRGTDNYGYTF,TGTGCCAGCAGCCGGGGGACAGATAACTATGGCTACACCTTC
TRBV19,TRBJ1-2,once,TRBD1,CASSTGQGGYTF,TGTGCCAGTAGTACAGGACAGGGAGGCTACACCTTC
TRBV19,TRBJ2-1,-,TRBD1,CASSTLATGDNEQFF,TGTGCCAGTAGTACCCTCGCGACAGGGGACAATGAGCAGTTCTTC
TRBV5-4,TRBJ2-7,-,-,CASSLNYEQYF,TGTGCCAGCAGCTTAAACTACGAGCAGTACTTC
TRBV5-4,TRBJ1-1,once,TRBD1,CASSQGQDQAFF,TGTGCCAGCAGCCAAGGACAGGATCAAGCTTTCTTT
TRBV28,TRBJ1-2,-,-,CASSLGGGRNYGYTF,TGTGCCAGCAGCCTCGGAGGGGGGCGGAACTATGGCTACACCTTC
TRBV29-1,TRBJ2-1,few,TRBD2,CSVVAGGHYNEQFF,TGCAGCGTTGTAGCGGGAGGGCACTACAATGAGCAGTTCTTC
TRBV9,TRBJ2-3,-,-,CASTLYGGGTDTQYF,TGTGCCAGCACCCTCTACGGGGGAGGCACAGATACGCAGTATTTT
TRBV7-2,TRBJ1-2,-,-,CASSFGAGVSNGYTF,TGTGCCAGCAGTTTTGGGGCTGGGGTCTCTAATGGCTACACCTTC
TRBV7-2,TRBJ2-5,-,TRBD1,CASSSGTAKWETQYF,TGTGCCAGCAGCTCAGGGACAGCAAAGTGGGAGACCCAGTACTTC
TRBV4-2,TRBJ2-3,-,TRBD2,CASSYRTSGTDTQYF,TGTGCCAGCAGCTATCGGACTAGCGGCACAGATACGCAGTATTTT
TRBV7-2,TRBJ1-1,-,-,CASTRDRMNTEAFF,TGTGCCAGCACCCGTGATAGAATGAACACTGAAGCTTTCTTT
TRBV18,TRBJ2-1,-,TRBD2,CASSPRLADEQFF,TGTGCCAGCTCACCGCGACTAGCGGATGAGCAGTTCTTC
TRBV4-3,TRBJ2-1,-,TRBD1,CASSPRQGSYNEQFF,TGCGCCAGCAGCCCCAGACAGGGCTCCTACAATGAGCAGTTCTTC
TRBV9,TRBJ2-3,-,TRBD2,CASSVSGLAGITDTQYF,TGTGCCAGCAGCGTATCAGGACTAGCGGGGATCACAGATACGCAGTATTTT
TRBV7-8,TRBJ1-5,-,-,CASSLEEGQPQHF,TGTGCCAGCAGCTTAGAAGAGGGACAGCCCCAGCATTTT
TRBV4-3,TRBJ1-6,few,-,CASSQDLGPDSPLHF,TGCGCCAGCAGCCAAGATCTAGGCCCGGATTCACCCCTCCACTTT
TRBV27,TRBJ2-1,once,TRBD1,CASSSPGGNEQFF,TGTGCCAGCAGCTCCCCAGGGGGCAATGAGCAGTTCTTC
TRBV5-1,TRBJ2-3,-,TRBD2,CASRPGTSGRGFTDTQYF,TGCGCCAGCAGGCCCGGGACTAGCGGGAGGGGCTTCACAGATACGCAGTATTTT
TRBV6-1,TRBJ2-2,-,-,CATRGPNTGELFF,TGTGCCACAAGGGGACCTAACACCGGGGAGCTGTTTTTT
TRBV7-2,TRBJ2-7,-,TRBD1,CASSSRPRDSSYEQYF,TGTGCCAGCAGCTCAAGACCCCGGGACAGCTCCTACGAGCAGTACTTC
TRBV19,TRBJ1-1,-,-,CASSIDRGGVNTEAFF,TGTGCCAGTAGTATAGACCGAGGGGGGGTGAACACTGAAGCTTTCTTT
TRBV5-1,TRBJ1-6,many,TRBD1,CASSFRQGANSPLHF,TGCGCCAGCAGCTTCCGACAGGGGGCCAATTCACCCCTCCACTTT
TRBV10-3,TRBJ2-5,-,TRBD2,CAISGGLAEETQYF,TGTGCCATCAGTGGGGGACTAGCGGAAGAGACCCAGTACTTC
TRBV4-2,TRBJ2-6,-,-,CASSHGRRSGANVLTF,TGTGCCAGCAGCCATGGACGGAGGTCTGGGGCCAACGTCCTGACTTTC
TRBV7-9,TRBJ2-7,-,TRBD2,CASSAMGLSYEQYF,TGTGCCAGCAGCGCCATGGGACTATCCTACGAGCAGTACTTC
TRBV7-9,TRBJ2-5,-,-,CASSNQGPETQYF,TGTGCCAGCAGCAACCAGGGACCAGAGACCCAGTACTTC
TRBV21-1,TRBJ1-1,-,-,CATTHGAFF,TGTGCCACTACCCATGGAGCTTTCTTT
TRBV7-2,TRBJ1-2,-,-,CASSFRDYGYTF,TGTGCCAGCAGCTTTCGAGACTATGGCTACACCTTC
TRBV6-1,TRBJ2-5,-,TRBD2,CASSETGLAGGETQYF,TGTGCCAGCAGTGAAACGGGACTAGCGGGGGGGGAGACCCAGTACTTC
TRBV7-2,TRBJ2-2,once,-,CASSRGALVNTGELFF,TGTGCCAGCAGCCGAGGGGCACTAGTGAACACCGGGGAGCTGTTTTTT
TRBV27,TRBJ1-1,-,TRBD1,CASSPQGGEAFF,TGTGCCAGCAGTCCCCAGGGGGGTGAAGCTTTCTTT
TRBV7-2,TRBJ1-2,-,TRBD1,CASRRDRRFYGYTF,TGTGCCAGCAGACGGGACAGACGATTCTATGGCTACACCTTC
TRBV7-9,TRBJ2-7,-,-,CASSHPRGRESYEQYF,TGTGCCAGCAGCCACCCGCGGGGCAGGGAGAGCTACGAGCAGTACTTC
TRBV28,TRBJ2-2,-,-,CASSTSAEWAYTGELFF,TGTGCCAGCAGTACCTCAGCTGAATGGGCCTACACCGGGGAGCTGTTTTTT
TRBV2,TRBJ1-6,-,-,CASARLRDGPLHF,TGTGCCAGCGCCCGGTTACGGGACGGACCCCTCCACTTT
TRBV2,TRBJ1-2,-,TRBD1,CASSAPRQGRNDGYTF,TGTGCCAGCAGCGCCCCCCGACAGGGCAGGAATGATGGCTACACCTTC
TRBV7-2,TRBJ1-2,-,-,CASRRNTEDGYTF,TGTGCCAGCAGGAGAAATACAGAAGATGGCTACACCTTC
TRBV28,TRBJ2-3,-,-,CASSQPGPSTDTQYF,TGTGCCAGCAGCCAACCGGGACCTAGCACAGATACGCAGTATTTT
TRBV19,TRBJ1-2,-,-,CASVAAGHLYGYTF,TGTGCCAGTGTGGCGGCAGGGCACCTTTATGGCTACACCTTC
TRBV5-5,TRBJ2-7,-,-,CASSPPDYEQYF,TGTGCCAGCAGCCCGCCGGATTACGAGCAGTACTTC
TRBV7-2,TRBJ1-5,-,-,CASSRGTDQPQHF,TGTGCCAGCAGCCGTGGGACGGATCAGCCCCAGCATTTT
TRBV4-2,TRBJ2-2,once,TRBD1,CASSQDFWTGSSGELFF,TGTGCCAGCAGCCAAGATTTTTGGACAGGGTCGAGCGGGGAGCTGTTTTTT